The present TCR beta chain was sequenced within a study of immune characterization of retroperitoneal liposarcoma. A single record per CDR3 protein comes from TCRdb applying MiXCR to the PCR reads. This sample yields 1,500 to 2,000 distinct CDR3 sequences, of which 25% to 30% are seen a single time; more than 15% belongs to the top ten. Only a few counts were recorded for this clonotype. The sequenced sample was tumor tissue. This receptor was taken from a female donor with retroperitoneal liposarcoma.

This chain's CDR3 is CASSKGGAFKETQYF. CDR3 nucleotides: TGTGCCAGCAGTAAAGGGGGGGCTTTCAAGGAGACCCAGTACTTC. This chain uses TRBV7-6 with TRBJ2-6; a possible D gene is TRBD2 (7 bases). The better agreement between TRBJ2-5 and the DNA end casts doubt on the J call. The CDR3 consists of 15 residues. From germline, CDR1 is SGHVS and CDR2 FNYEAQ.